The T cell receptor (beta chain) described here comes from a study of response to subunit inactivated influenza vaccine. TCRdb re-derived calls from the RT-PCR reads in MiXCR, one entry per CDR3 protein. The profile shows about 620,000 distinct CDR3 sequences, 12% of them singletons. This CDR3 has 14 residues. Germline assignment: CDR1 SGHRS and CDR2 YFSETQ. With 1 base removed from V and 5 bases from J, the gap between germline ends came to 12 bases. Overall study findings and caveats: The authors put forward the suggestion that each seasonal influenza vaccination may bring in only a limited number of new T cells.

Turning to this clonotype: Its matching antigen is unknown.

This TCR derives from a man over 45 who received an inactivated influenza vaccine. The chain couples TRBV5-1 to TRBJ1-1; D unclear. Here the sequenced sample was PBMCs from blood, taken on the day of vaccination. CDR3 DNA: TGCGCCAGCAGCTTGACCCGGGGTCGGACTGAAGCTTTCTTT. Protein product: CASSLTRGRTEAFF.